These 31 T cell receptor beta chains came from one sample sequenced in a study of T cells in women clearing cervical HPV infection. TCRdb keeps only in-frame clones here, not all; method: immunoSEQ multiplex PCR. The clone table shows under 35,000 clones, with the ten largest holding approximately 1.5%. What was sequenced was blood buffy coat. These receptors originate from a woman between 18 and 70 years old with a cervical HPV16 infection that either progressed to CIN3+ or cleared (not recorded which).

A note on this clone: The missing CDR3 end, 3 residues past where the read stops, is filled in from the germline J gene. The rearrangement uses TRBV7-6 and TRBJ2-1, with 10 positions matching TRBD2. V trimming: 5 bases; J trimming: 4 bases; junction bases outside the gene matches: 5. CDR1 is SGHVS and CDR2 is FNYEAQ in the germline V gene. The CDR3 contains 15 residues. The CDR3 sequence: CASSPAGGPYNEQFF. The CDR3 DNA, read in part, is TGTGCCAGCAGCCCAGCGGGGGGGCCGTACAATGAG.

Comment on this clone: The CDR3 extends 3 residues past the end of the read, so its final part is completed from the germline J gene. The V and J genes are TRBV30 and TRBJ2-7, with 8 positions matching TRBD1. The CDR3 spans 13 residues. Unmatched junction bases numbered 2, after V lost 0 bases and J lost 4 bases. Germline CDR1 is GTSNPN and CDR2 is SVGIG (reference sequence). CDR3 DNA, as far as it was read: TGTGCCTGGAGTGTAGACAGGGGTTACGAG. This translates into CAWSVDRGYE. In full, the CDR3 reads CAWSVDRGYEQYF.

The CDR3 sequence: CASSIGQSGGNEQFF. The sequenced part of the CDR3 DNA is TGTGCCAGCAGCATAGGACAGTCCGGCGGCAATGAG. The V call is TRBV7-7, the J call TRBJ2-1; the D gene is possibly TRBD1 (6 bases). The read finishes 3 residues shy of the CDR3 end, and the germline J gene is used to complete it. The germline V gene encodes CDR1 SSHAT and CDR2 FNYEAQ (reference sequence). The V and J ends lost 5 bases and 6 bases respectively, with 17 bases between them. There are 15 residues in the CDR3.

In the case of this clone: The CDR3 end lies 3 residues beyond the end of the read and is filled in from the germline J gene. The chain uses TRBV5-1 and TRBJ2-7; 10 nucleotides line up with TRBD1. Trimming cost V 4 bases and J 3 bases; bases outside gene matches: 4. CDR1 and CDR2 from the germline V gene are SGHRS and YFSETQ. CDR3 length: 14 amino acids. The CDR3 protein is CASSPGTGVYEQYF. The sequenced part of the CDR3 DNA is TGCGCCAGCAGCCCGGGGACAGGGGTCTACGAG.

Comments on this clone: The read ends 3 residues early relative to the CDR3; the germline J gene fills the gap. The V gene is TRBV20-1, the J gene TRBJ1-4; maybe TRBD1 (5 bases). CDR1 is DFQATT, CDR2 SNEGSKA, per germline (reference sequence). The CDR3 is 17 amino acids. The covered CDR3 bases are TGCAGTGCTAGATCCGGGACTGGGAGCTCTGGGGCCAACGTA. Amino acids: CSARSGTGSSGANV. The whole CDR3 reads CSARSGTGSSGANVLFF.

Worth noting for this clone: The observed sequence ends 3 residues before the CDR3 terminus, with the missing tail filled in from the germline J gene. The rearrangement uses TRBV12-3 or TRBV12-4 and TRBJ2-4, with D unresolved. Trimming cost V 6 bases and J 6 bases, with 15 bases left between them. The CDR3 has 14 residues. The part of the CDR3 DNA that was read is TGTGCCAGCAGCCCCTCAGCAGGCTCAAACATT. It yields the protein CASSPSAGSNI. The CDR3 as a whole reads CASSPSAGSNIQYF.

On this clone itself: The read terminates 3 residues before the CDR3 end, so the remaining end is supplied by the germline J gene. The chain combines TRBV7-7 with TRBJ2-7; the D is unclear. Trimming took off 4 bases at V and 3 bases at J, with 16 bases between the two ends. Germline loops: CDR1 SSHAT, CDR2 FNYEAQ (reference sequence). This CDR3 is built from 15 residues. The covered CDR3 bases are TGTGCCAGCAGCTACGACTCCCTAGGCGACTACGAG. It is translated as CASSYDSLGDYE. The CDR3, in full, reads CASSYDSLGDYEQYF. Full variable domain (remainder filled in from reference TRBV7-7 and TRBJ2-7): GAGVSQSPRYKVTKRGQDVTLRCDPISSHATLYWYQQALGQGPEFLTYFNYEAQPDKSGLPSDRFSAERPEGSISTLTIQRTEQRDSAMYRCASSYDSLGDYEQYFGPGTRLTVT.

As to this clone: A read error may produce the germline difference seen at one junction end. The CDR3 end falls 3 residues outside the read, so it is completed with the germline J gene. The rearrangement uses TRBV4-2 and TRBJ2-1, with TRBD2 identical over 12 bases. The CDR3 runs 17 residues. The germline V gene has CDR1 LGHNA and CDR2 YNFKEQ. The CDR3 loop is CASSQDETSGRLSEQFF. The CDR3 bases that were read are TGCGCCAGCAGCCAAGATGAGACTAGCGGGAGACTTAGTGAG.

With regard to this clone: The CDR3 end is not reached by the read, which stops 3 residues before it; the germline J gene fills it in. The rearrangement links TRBV30 to TRBJ2-3, with 8 positions matching TRBD2. From germline, CDR1 is GTSNPN and CDR2 SVGIG (reference sequence). The CDR3 has 15 residues. Here the CDR3 reads CAWSVPRGAQETQYF. Incomplete CDR3 DNA: TGTGCCTGGAGTGTACCGCGGGGGGCACAAGAGACG.

Of note for this clone: The read gets to within 3 residues of the CDR3 end, and the germline J gene fills in the rest. The V call is TRBV5-4, the J call TRBJ2-5; D not certain. Trimming shortened V by 0 bases and J by 0 bases, and 6 bases separated the two germline ends. The CDR3 length is 14 residues. Germline V gives CDR1 SGHNT, CDR2 YYREEE (reference sequence). The sequenced part of the CDR3 DNA is TGTGCCAGCAGCTTGGTCGGTTACCAAGAGACC. Translated: CASSLVGYQET. The entire CDR3 protein is CASSLVGYQETQYF.

As concerns this clone: The read comes to an end 3 residues before the CDR3 does, leaving the germline J gene to fill in the end. The genes are TRBV7-2 and TRBJ1-2, with D possibly matching TRBD1 (5 bases). Germline V lookup: CDR1 SGHTA, CDR2 FQGNSA. The CDR3 covers 13 residues. Incomplete CDR3 DNA: TGTGCCAGCAGCACGACAGACACAGATACC. Translated, it gives CASSTTDTDT. The entire CDR3 sequence reads CASSTTDTDTYTF.

A note on this clone: The read halts 3 residues ahead of the CDR3 end, with the missing end drawn from the germline J gene. The rearrangement links TRBV5-6 to TRBJ2-5; 9 nucleotides align to TRBD1. CDR1 is SGHDT, CDR2 YYEEEE, per germline. The V gene end was trimmed by 4 bases and the J gene end by 5 bases; junction bases not matched to a gene: 9. CDR3 length equals 15 residues. CDR3 sequence: CASSPPGTGRETQYF. The CDR3 DNA, read in part, is TGTGCCAGCAGCCCACCTGGGACAGGGAGGGAGACC.

On this clone itself: The CDR3 end lies 3 residues beyond the end of the read and is filled in from the germline J gene. The V and J genes are TRBV2 and TRBJ1-2, with D possibly TRBD1 on 6 matching bases. This CDR3 is built from 15 residues. Per the germline V gene, CDR1 is SNHLY and CDR2 is FYNNEI. Incomplete CDR3 DNA: TGTGCCAGCACCATAGCGGGGGGGCCATCGGAGGAC. It specifies CASTIAGGPSED. The whole CDR3 protein is CASTIAGGPSEDYTF.

With respect to this clone: The read finishes 3 residues shy of the CDR3 end, and the germline J gene is used to complete it. The same CDR3 also results from other DNA sequences found in this sample. The chain links TRBV5-1 to TRBJ1-3, with TRBD1 as a possible D gene (6 bases). The ends were cut back, 3 bases at V and 4 bases at J, with 11 bases in the middle. Germline CDR1 reads SGHRS; CDR2 reads YFSETQ. The CDR3 length is 14 residues. The part of the CDR3 DNA that was read is TGCGCCAGCAGCTCTACGGGACAAGGAAACACC. It translates to CASSSTGQGNT. The CDR3 as a whole reads CASSSTGQGNTIYF.

Concerning this clone itself: The read halts 3 residues ahead of the CDR3 end, with the missing end drawn from the germline J gene. The chain employs TRBV7-2 and TRBJ2-5; a possible D gene is TRBD1 (7 bases). The V end lost 5 bases, the J end lost 7 bases, and 17 bases lay between the germline ends. This CDR3 is 14 amino acids long. Per the germline V gene, CDR1 is SGHTA and CDR2 is FQGNSA. CDR3 amino acids: CASSPAGGGGTQYF. The sequenced part of the CDR3 DNA is TGTGCCAGCAGCCCCGCAGGGGGAGGTGGGACC.

As to this clone: Read sequence stops 3 residues before the CDR3 end, and the germline J gene provides the missing end. The chain links TRBV6-1 to TRBJ2-5; D may be TRBD1 (5 bases). The CDR3 consists of 14 residues. From germline, CDR1 is MNHNS and CDR2 SASEGT. The ends were cut back, 4 bases at V and 3 bases at J, with 12 bases in the middle. CDR3 DNA (partial): TGTGCCAGCAGTGGTAGGGGTCACGAAGAGACC. Translated: CASSGRGHEET. The complete CDR3 reads CASSGRGHEETQYF.

With respect to this clone: The CDR3 end is not reached by the read, which stops 3 residues before it; the germline J gene fills it in. The J gene is TRBJ2-7, the V gene TRBV29-1, with D unresolved. V shed 4 bases and J shed 0 bases, with 7 bases lying between them. This CDR3 is 12 amino acids long. Germline lookup yields CDR1 SQVTM and CDR2 ANQGSEA. The part of the CDR3 DNA that was read is TGCAGCGTTGGCGCTAGCTCCTACGAG. Encoded protein: CSVGASSYE. The full CDR3 protein reads CSVGASSYEQYF.

On this clone itself: The CDR3 end is not reached by the read, which stops 3 residues before it; the germline J gene fills it in. The V gene is TRBV7-6, the J gene TRBJ1-4, with a possible D match to TRBD1 (6 bases). This CDR3 region has 14 residues. Germline loops: CDR1 SGHVS, CDR2 FNYEAQ. Partial CDR3 DNA: TGTGCCAGCAGCTTAGAACAGGGTTTGTCACCA. The encoded protein is CASSLEQGLSP. The whole CDR3 sequence is CASSLEQGLSPLFF.

Note on this clone: The CDR3 goes on 3 residues after the read ends, and that part is filled in from the germline J gene. This chain joins TRBV7-6 and TRBJ1-2; D uncertain. The CDR3 runs 13 residues. Germline V CDR1 and CDR2: SGHVS, FNYEAQ. CDR3 bases read: TGTGCCAGCAGCTTAGCGCGAACAGATACC. Its translation: CASSLARTDT. The whole CDR3 sequence is CASSLARTDTYTF. Full variable domain (remainder filled in from reference TRBV7-6 and TRBJ1-2): GAGVSQSPRYKVTKRGQDVALRCDPISGHVSLYWYRQALGQGPEFLTYFNYEAQQDKSGLPNDRFSAERPEGSISTLTIQRTEQRDSAMYRCASSLARTDTYTFGSGTRLTVV.

CDR3 DNA, as far as it was read: TGTGCCATCAGTCAAGGGGAGGGCCCTCTCTACGAG. Translation gives CAISQGEGPLYE. The entire CDR3 protein is CAISQGEGPLYEQYF. The gene calls are TRBV10-3 and TRBJ2-7, with 7 bases lining up with TRBD2. The read is 3 residues too short to cover the CDR3 end, so that end is filled in from the germline J gene. V lost 5 bases, J lost 3 bases, and 10 bases stayed unmatched. CDR3 length: 15 amino acids. In germline, CDR1 is ENHRY, CDR2 SYGVKD.

About this clone itself: The CDR3 is cut off 3 residues early in the read; its end comes from the germline J gene. This chain joins TRBV30 and TRBJ2-3, with D tentatively TRBD2 (5 bases). The CDR3 is made up of 15 amino acids. Germline V gene lookup returns CDR1 GTSNPN and CDR2 SVGIG (reference sequence). CDR3 region: CAWSVGRGSVQPQYF. The covered CDR3 bases are TGTGCCTGGAGTGTAGGCCGGGGTTCGGTTCAGCCG.

Concerning this clone: The read stops 3 residues short of the end of the CDR3; the missing end is completed from the germline J gene. The chain is built from TRBV5-1 and TRBJ2-3; 7 bases align to TRBD1. This CDR3 contains 14 residues. Germline CDR1 reads SGHRS; CDR2 reads YFSETQ. Trimming at V came to 2 bases and at J to 2 bases, leaving 2 bases not matched to a gene. CDR3 DNA (partial): TGCGCCAGCAGCTTAGGGACAGCCACAGATACG. This translates into CASSLGTATDT. In full, the CDR3 is CASSLGTATDTQYF. The full variable domain, rest sourced from reference TRBV5-1 and TRBJ2-3, is KAGVTQTPRYLIKTRGQQVTLSCSPISGHRSVSWYQQTPGQGLQFLFEYFSETQRNKGNFPGRFSGRQFSNSRSEMNVSTLELGDSALYLCASSLGTATDTQYFGPGTRLTVL.

About this clone itself: Sequencing ends 3 residues short of the CDR3 end; the germline J gene provides the rest. V usage is TRBV18 and J usage is TRBJ2-1, with D possibly matching TRBD1 (6 bases). CDR1 is KGHSH, CDR2 LQKENI, per germline. The CDR3 is 14 residues long. The ends were cut back, 2 bases at V and 4 bases at J, with 9 bases in the middle. The sequenced part of the CDR3 DNA is TGTGCCAGCTCACCAACAGGGATATACAATGAG. Encoded protein: CASSPTGIYNE. The entire CDR3 protein reads CASSPTGIYNEQFF.

On this clone: Read data end 3 residues before the CDR3 end; the end is taken from the germline J gene. V and J are TRBV10-2 and TRBJ2-1; 11 positions match TRBD2. CDR3 length: 14 residues. The J segment lost 5 bases and the V segment lost 6 bases, leaving 3 bases of the junction unmatched. CDR1 WSHSY and CDR2 SAAADI come from the germline V gene. The CDR3 loop is CASRVAGGNNEQFF. The part of the CDR3 DNA that was read is TGCGCCAGCAGAGTAGCGGGGGGGAACAATGAG.

This clone shows up as medium-sized by frequency. The read comes to an end 3 residues before the CDR3 does, leaving the germline J gene to fill in the end. V is TRBV2 and J is TRBJ2-3; the D is unclear. The ends were cut back, 2 bases at V and 3 bases at J, with 6 bases in the middle. The CDR3 length is 13 residues. Germline values: CDR1 SNHLY, CDR2 FYNNEI. The CDR3 here is CASSEWLTDTQYF. Partial CDR3 DNA: TGTGCCAGCAGTGAATGGCTTACAGATACG. The full variable domain, rest sourced from reference TRBV2 and TRBJ2-3, is EPEVTQTPSHQVTQMGQEVILRCVPISNHLYFYWYRQILGQKVEFLVSFYNNEISEKSEIFDDQFSVERPDGSNFTLKIRSTKLEDSAMYFCASSEWLTDTQYFGPGTRLTVL.

About this clone itself: With the read ending 3 residues before the CDR3 end, the germline J gene is used to fill in that end. This chain connects TRBV11-3 to TRBJ2-1; 10 bases are shared with TRBD2. The V segment lost 5 bases and the J segment 6 bases; nucleotides outside the gene matches: 7. This CDR3 is 15 amino acids long. CDR1 is SGHNT and CDR2 is YENEEA in the germline V gene. The CDR3 protein is CASSPSGGNGNEQFF. CDR3 DNA, as far as it was read: TGTGCCAGCAGCCCTAGCGGGGGTAACGGCAATGAG.

Concerning this clone itself: The CDR3 end lies 3 residues beyond the end of the read and is filled in from the germline J gene. The V and J genes are TRBV5-1 and TRBJ2-3; D perhaps matches TRBD2 (6 bases). Germline values: CDR1 SGHRS, CDR2 YFSETQ. This CDR3 comprises 15 residues. The CDR3 bases that were read are TGCGCCAGCAGCCCCGGGACGGACTACCAAGAGACG. Encoded protein: CASSPGTDYQET. The CDR3 as a whole reads CASSPGTDYQETQYF.

In the case of this clone: The read terminates 3 residues before the CDR3 end, so the remaining end is supplied by the germline J gene. The chain links TRBV6-2 or TRBV6-3 to TRBJ1-4; D is undetermined. Deletions cut 6 bases from V and 7 bases from J, with 9 bases between. The V gene's germline CDR1 is MNHEY and CDR2 SVGEGT. The CDR3 sequence is 12 residues long. The covered CDR3 bases are TGTGCCAGCAGCCGCACTGTTGAAAAA. This sequence encodes CASSRTVEK. The whole CDR3 sequence reads CASSRTVEKLFF.

Regarding this clone: The sequenced fragment ends 3 residues before the CDR3 boundary, so the rest is inferred from the germline J gene. The chain couples TRBV5-1 to TRBJ2-2, with 7 bases identical to TRBD1. The length of the CDR3 is 14 residues. Germline lookup yields CDR1 SGHRS and CDR2 YFSETQ. The CDR3 DNA, read in part, is TGCGCCAGCAGCTTTCAGGACAGGTCTGAAAAG. It is translated as CASSFQDRSEK. The full CDR3 protein reads CASSFQDRSEKLFF.

As to this clone: The sequence runs out 3 residues before the end of the CDR3; the remainder is reconstructed from the germline J gene. The rearrangement joins TRBV19 to TRBJ2-5, with 7 positions matching TRBD2. In germline, CDR1 is LNHDA, CDR2 SQIVND (reference sequence). CDR3 length equals 14 residues. CDR3 in amino acids: CASRVAGSTDTQYF. The DNA read from the CDR3 is TGTGCCAGTAGGGTAGCGGGTAGCACAGATACC.

The sequenced part of the CDR3 DNA is TGTGCCAGCAGCGAATCCGGGACAGGGGTTTTAGAGACC. Translation: CASSESGTGVLET. The whole CDR3 is CASSESGTGVLETQYF. The genes are TRBV7-8 and TRBJ2-5; TRBD1 matches at 10 bases. The read finishes 3 residues shy of the CDR3 end, and the germline J gene is used to complete it. This CDR3 has 16 amino acids. The germline V gene has CDR1 SGHVS and CDR2 FQNEAQ. V shed 5 bases and J 4 bases; nucleotides not matched to a gene: 10. Complete variable domain (other parts from reference TRBV7-8 and TRBJ2-5): GAGVSQSPRYKVAKRGQDVALRCDPISGHVSLFWYQQALGQGPEFLTYFQNEAQLDKSGLPSDRFFAERPEGSVSTLKIQRTQQEDSAVYLCASSESGTGVLETQYFGPGTRLLVL.